Shown below are 18 T cell receptor beta chains from a single sample sequenced in a study of blood T cell repertoires in COVID-19. Here immunoSEQ multiplex PCR was the method, and the copy in TCRdb shows in-frame clones only, minus some. Of about 45,000 clones detected, more than 80% appear once; the ten largest clones hold over 0.3%. Sequenced material: peripheral blood. All receptors come from a man aged 50 or older with COVID-19, enrolled during active disease.

This chain uses TRBV29-1 with TRBJ2-3; 11 bases fit TRBD1. Unmatched junction bases numbered 14, after V lost 7 bases and J lost 2 bases. The length of the CDR3 is 17 residues. Germline V lookup: CDR1 SQVTM, CDR2 ANQGSEA. CDR3: CSGRTGGPSGATDTQYF. As DNA, the CDR3 is TGCAGCGGTCGGACAGGGGGCCCTAGCGGGGCCACAGATACGCAGTATTTT.

The CDR3 sequence is CASSPQGAGEKLFF. The CDR3 nucleotides are TGTGCCAGCAGCCCACAGGGGGCCGGGGAAAAACTGTTTTTT. The chain employs TRBV7-9 and TRBJ1-4, with 9 bases fitting TRBD1. Trimming removed 5 bases from V and 8 bases from J; junction bases left unmatched: 6. The CDR3 is made up of 14 amino acids. The germline V gene encodes CDR1 SEHNR and CDR2 FQNEAQ (reference sequence).

V is TRBV6-4 and J is TRBJ1-4, with D uncertain. The CDR3 covers 15 residues. CDR1 and CDR2 (germline): MRHNA, SNTAGT. Trimming removed 7 bases from V and 4 bases from J, with 16 bases in between. Written as DNA, the CDR3 is TGTGCCAGCACCTCGGCGGCAGTTTATAATGAAAAACTGTTTTTT. This encodes CASTSAAVYNEKLFF.

V is TRBV28 and J is TRBJ1-6, with D uncertain. The CDR3 length is 12 residues. Germline V gene lookup returns CDR1 MDHEN and CDR2 SYDVKM. Trimming pared 5 bases from V and 6 bases from J, leaving 5 bases between. CDR3 coding DNA: TGTGCCAGCAGTCCCGTTAATTCACCCCTCCACTTT. It translates to CASSPVNSPLHF.

This chain connects TRBV4-1 to TRBJ1-2, with unresolved D. The CDR3 totals 15 residues. The ends were cut back, 0 bases at V and 4 bases at J, with 12 bases in the middle. Germline assignment: CDR1 MGHRA and CDR2 YSYEKL. This CDR3 reads CASSQDWAGSYGYTF. CDR3 in DNA: TGCGCCAGCAGCCAAGATTGGGCAGGTTCCTATGGCTACACCTTC.

In DNA form, the CDR3 reads TGTGCCAGCAGCCTTTCAGGGGCGAACACTGAAGCTTTCTTT. As protein: CASSLSGANTEAFF. This sequence joins TRBV5-4 and TRBJ1-1; weak D call: TRBD1 (6 bases). Germline CDR1 is SGHNT and CDR2 is YYREEE (reference sequence). V was cut by 4 bases and J by 1 base, with 11 bases left in between. This CDR3 contains 14 residues.

The chain has TRBV2 and TRBJ2-7, with 7 bases that match TRBD1. CDR3 length equals 14 residues. Germline V gives CDR1 SNHLY, CDR2 FYNNEI. The V and J ends lost 2 bases and 6 bases, in that order; junction bases with no gene match: 7. CDR3 in DNA: TGTGCCAGCAGTGAACTGGGACAGAGTCTCGAGCAGTACTTC. It encodes CASSELGQSLEQYF.

The chain joins TRBV5-1 to TRBJ2-5; TRBD2 might be the D (5 bases). V lost 4 bases to trimming and J lost 1 base, with 8 bases between them. Germline loops: CDR1 SGHRS, CDR2 YFSETQ. The CDR3 has 13 amino acids. CDR3 loop: CASSGEPQETQYF. The CDR3 region has the DNA TGCGCCAGCAGCGGGGAGCCCCAAGAGACCCAGTACTTC.

The rearrangement links TRBV2 to TRBJ2-5; 12 nucleotides match TRBD2. Trimming removed 4 bases from V and 0 bases from J; junction bases left unmatched: 0. Germline V gene lookup returns CDR1 SNHLY and CDR2 FYNNEI. The CDR3 is 15 residues long. In DNA form, the CDR3 reads TGTGCCAGCAGTGGACTAGCGGGAGACCAAGAGACCCAGTACTTC. Its protein product is CASSGLAGDQETQYF.

In its sample, this clone was seen a few times. The chain employs TRBV2 and TRBJ1-5; D is perhaps TRBD1 (5 bases). The CDR3 contains 13 residues. V was trimmed by 6 bases and J by 2 bases, leaving 8 bases between them. Germline V gene data show CDR1 as SNHLY and CDR2 as FYNNEI. The CDR3 spells CASRPTGNQPQHF. The CDR3, as DNA: TGTGCCAGCAGGCCGACAGGCAATCAGCCCCAGCATTTT. Using reference TRBV2 and TRBJ1-5 for the parts outside the CDR3, the full variable domain is EPEVTQTPSHQVTQMGQEVILRCVPISNHLYFYWYRQILGQKVEFLVSFYNNEISEKSEIFDDQFSVERPDGSNFTLKIRSTKLEDSAMYFCASRPTGNQPQHFGDGTRLSIL.

The chain links TRBV19 to TRBJ2-1, with D tentatively TRBD1 (6 bases). V was trimmed by 7 bases and J by 7 bases, leaving 20 bases between them. Per germline, CDR1 LNHDA and CDR2 SQIVND (reference sequence). CDR3 size: 15 residues. The chain's CDR3 is CASTLGGPRGNEQFF. DNA of the CDR3: TGTGCCAGTACCCTCGGTGGACCGAGGGGGAATGAGCAGTTCTTC.

V is TRBV11-3 and J is TRBJ2-5; 12 positions agree with TRBD2. Losses at the gene ends were 5 bases for V and 3 bases for J; bases not matched to a gene: 4. Germline loops: CDR1 SGHNT, CDR2 YENEEA. The CDR3 is 15 amino acids. CDR3 protein: CASSAGLAGKETQYF. The CDR3, as DNA: TGTGCCAGCAGCGCCGGACTAGCGGGAAAAGAGACCCAGTACTTC.

The chain employs TRBV19 and TRBJ1-1; D is unclear. CDR3 length equals 13 residues. V was trimmed by 6 bases and J by 2 bases, leaving 10 bases between them. Germline assignment: CDR1 LNHDA and CDR2 SQIVND (reference sequence). CDR3: CASSPTQNTEAFF. Here the CDR3 DNA reads TGTGCCAGTAGCCCGACACAAAACACTGAAGCTTTCTTT.

The V call is TRBV12-3 or TRBV12-4, the J call TRBJ2-3, with a weak D call TRBD1 (5 bases). V was pared by 6 bases and J by 1 base, with 8 bases between. This CDR3 is built from 13 residues. The CDR3 sequence is CASRQVGTDTQYF. CDR3 nucleotides: TGTGCCAGCAGACAGGTGGGCACAGATACGCAGTATTTT.

The CDR3 DNA reads TGTGCCAGCAGTCAAATCTACGGGACTAAAGGGATGGGGTTGGAGACCCAGTACTTC. It codes for CASSQIYGTKGMGLETQYF. The chain employs TRBV27 and TRBJ2-5, with 7 bases that match TRBD2. With 5 bases clipped from V and 5 bases from J, the junction kept 23 bases outside the gene matches. The germline gives CDR1 MNHEY, CDR2 SMNVEV (reference sequence). The CDR3 is made up of 19 amino acids.

V usage is TRBV4-2 and J usage is TRBJ1-6; D remains ambiguous. From germline, CDR1 is LGHNA and CDR2 YNFKEQ. The CDR3 totals 13 residues. V was clipped by 0 bases and J by 13 bases, with 10 bases between them. The CDR3 DNA sequence: TGTGCCAGCAGCCAAGAGGTGGGAGTCCCCCTCCACTTT. The encoded protein is CASSQEVGVPLHF.

This clone was seen only once. The chain combines TRBV5-8 with TRBJ2-7; D is undetermined. This CDR3 region has 12 residues. V was pared by 2 bases and J by 6 bases, with 9 bases between. CDR1 and CDR2 from the germline V gene are SGHTS and YDEGEE. CDR3 region: CASSLYRTEQYF. CDR3 coding DNA: TGTGCCAGCAGCTTATACAGAACCGAGCAGTACTTC.

V and J are TRBV28 and TRBJ2-1; 15 positions match TRBD2. Looked up from germline, CDR1 is MDHEN and CDR2 is SYDVKM. The CDR3 covers 15 residues. Germline trimming cut 5 bases from V and 11 bases from J; bases unmatched to any gene: 7. The CDR3 here is CASSLGLAGGRQQFF. CDR3 DNA: TGTGCCAGCAGTCTAGGACTAGCGGGAGGGCGGCAGCAGTTCTTC.